The rows below give T cell receptor beta chains drawn from one sample of a study of T cell responses to AZD1222 COVID-19 vaccine. Produced via immunoSEQ multiplex PCR; TCRdb's table is partial and in-frame only. The sample has about 160,000 clones; around 90% are singletons. Sample: peripheral blood, taken on day 0 of MenACWY control vaccination. These receptors were collected from an adult in good health. Both conserved end residues are part of each CDR3. The order of the fields is clone size, J gene, V gene, D gene, CDR3 protein, CDR3 DNA. The D gene is left open where the match is weak. For some rows the clone size is stated as once, few or many, or as a class when expanded; others skip it.

once TRBJ2-7 TRBV20-1 NA CSASLAGAGQYF TGCAGTGCTAGTCTGGCGGGCGCGGGGCAGTACTTC
NA TRBJ2-2 TRBV3-1/TRBV3-2 NA CASNLGVGELFF TGTGCCAGCAACCTTGGGGTAGGGGAGCTGTTTTTT
once TRBJ1-6 TRBV7-3 NA CASSFDEGPLHF TGTGCCAGCAGCTTTGACGAGGGTCCCCTCCACTTT
NA TRBJ1-2 TRBV5-6 NA CASRPGGEFYGYTF TGTGCCAGCAGACCAGGAGGGGAGTTCTATGGCTACACCTTC
NA TRBJ1-2 TRBV19 NA CASSISGPNYGYTF TGTGCCAGTAGTATATCCGGGCCTAACTATGGCTACACCTTC
NA TRBJ1-1 TRBV11-2 NA CASSLGLVTGRRTEAFF TGTGCCAGCAGCTTAGGTCTTGTCACGGGGAGGCGGACTGAAGCTTTCTTT
NA TRBJ1-5 TRBV30 NA CAWSPMGGVRNQPQHF TGTGCCTGGAGCCCAATGGGGGGGGTTCGCAATCAGCCCCAGCATTTT
NA TRBJ1-2 TRBV5-1 NA CASSTGQKEGGYTF TGCGCCAGCAGCACCGGACAGAAGGAAGGGGGCTACACCTTC
few TRBJ1-4 TRBV4-2 NA CASSQAIGGGQSNEKLFF TGTGCCAGCAGCCAAGCTATTGGAGGGGGACAATCTAATGAAAAACTGTTTTTT
NA TRBJ2-1 TRBV11-3 NA CASSSRQFPYNEQFF TGTGCCAGCAGCTCCAGACAGTTCCCCTACAATGAGCAGTTCTTC
NA TRBJ2-5 TRBV13 TRBD1 CASSLGQGRETQYF TGTGCCAGCAGCTTGGGACAGGGCAGGGAGACCCAGTACTTC
NA TRBJ1-1 TRBV18 NA CASSPWTGNTEAFF TGTGCCAGCTCACCTTGGACCGGGAACACTGAAGCTTTCTTT
NA TRBJ1-2 TRBV19 NA CAIRPAGGGYNYGYTF TGTGCCATCCGACCCGCCGGTGGAGGGTATAACTATGGCTACACCTTC
NA TRBJ1-4 TRBV10-2 NA CASKGWTAEKLFF TGCGCCAGCAAAGGCTGGACAGCGGAAAAACTGTTTTTT
NA TRBJ1-4 TRBV5-6 NA CASGSYATNEKLFF TGTGCCAGCGGGAGCTATGCAACTAATGAAAAACTGTTTTTT
NA TRBJ1-6 TRBV3-1/TRBV3-2 NA CASSQGPYSPLHF TGTGCCAGCAGCCAAGGACCCTATTCACCCCTCCACTTT
NA TRBJ2-2 TRBV6-4 TRBD2 CASSDRGLAGATGELFF TGTGCCAGCAGTGACAGGGGACTAGCGGGAGCCACCGGGGAGCTGTTTTTT
NA TRBJ2-1 TRBV4-2 TRBD2 CASSLLAGDEQFF TGTGCCAGCAGCCTTCTAGCGGGAGATGAGCAGTTCTTC
once TRBJ2-5 TRBV28 NA CASSPRGQETQYF TGTGCCAGCAGTCCAAGGGGCCAAGAGACCCAGTACTTC
NA TRBJ1-4 TRBV9 TRBD1 CASSSPGQNEKLFF TGTGCCAGCAGCAGCCCGGGACAGAATGAAAAACTGTTTTTT
once TRBJ2-5 TRBV27 TRBD2 CASRNWGEGETQYF TGTGCCAGCAGGAACTGGGGGGAGGGGGAGACCCAGTACTTC
few TRBJ1-5 TRBV28 NA CASGDQPQHF TGTGCCAGCGGCGATCAGCCCCAGCATTTT
NA TRBJ1-2 TRBV6-5 NA CASSYSGTRNYTF TGTGCCAGCAGTTACTCGGGGACACGGAACTACACCTTC
NA TRBJ2-3 TRBV6-1 NA CASSEGTAQYF TGTGCCAGCAGCGAAGGGACGGCGCAGTATTTT
NA TRBJ2-1 TRBV7-3 NA CASSFSQTGYKVNEQFF TGTGCCAGCAGCTTCTCCCAGACTGGGTATAAGGTCAATGAGCAGTTCTTC
NA TRBJ1-1 TRBV28 NA CASSWAPEAFF TGTGCCAGCAGTTGGGCCCCTGAAGCTTTCTTT
NA TRBJ1-1 TRBV28 TRBD1 CASNHRTGLGTEAFF TGTGCCAGCAACCACAGGACAGGGTTGGGCACTGAAGCTTTCTTT
NA TRBJ2-2 TRBV9 NA CASSVGGSPRWELFF TGTGCCAGCAGCGTGGGCGGGTCCCCTAGGTGGGAGCTGTTTTTT
NA TRBJ1-1 TRBV7-8 TRBD1 CASSYQGGETEAFF TGTGCCAGCAGTTACCAGGGGGGAGAAACTGAAGCTTTCTTT
NA TRBJ2-1 TRBV6-5 TRBD2 CASRGLAGGEGEQFF TGTGCCAGCAGAGGACTAGCGGGAGGCGAGGGTGAGCAGTTCTTC
few TRBJ1-1 TRBV15 TRBD1 CATSRVVGTGGTEAFF TGTGCCACCAGCAGAGTGGTTGGGACAGGGGGCACTGAAGCTTTCTTT
once TRBJ2-7 TRBV7-3 TRBD1 CASSHRDSAFYEQYF TGTGCCAGCAGCCATCGGGACAGCGCATTCTACGAGCAGTACTTC
NA TRBJ1-2 TRBV6-2/TRBV6-3 NA CASSFGPGGTTFYGYTF TGTGCCAGCAGTTTTGGCCCTGGGGGCACCACCTTTTATGGCTACACCTTC
NA TRBJ1-6 TRBV18 TRBD1 CASSFRTGGADSPLHF TGTGCCAGCTCATTCCGGACAGGGGGCGCGGATTCACCCCTCCACTTT
NA TRBJ2-5 TRBV7-3 NA CASSFSGETQYF TGTGCCAGCAGCTTTTCTGGAGAGACCCAGTACTTC
once TRBJ1-5 TRBV6-1 NA CASSEARDAPQHF TGTGCCAGCAGTGAAGCGAGGGATGCCCCCCAGCATTTT
NA TRBJ2-6 TRBV6-5 NA CASTSSGANVLTF TGTGCCAGCACTAGCTCTGGGGCCAACGTCCTGACTTTC
NA TRBJ2-1 TRBV4-3 TRBD1 CASSQDSAGGLDEQFF TGCGCCAGCAGCCAAGATTCGGCAGGGGGCTTGGATGAGCAGTTCTTC
NA TRBJ1-3 TRBV5-1 NA CASSLEGREGNTIYF TGCGCCAGCAGCTTGGAAGGCAGGGAAGGAAACACCATATATTTT
NA TRBJ1-1 TRBV20-1 NA CSASQGIRAFF TGCAGTGCTTCCCAAGGAATCCGGGCTTTCTTT
NA TRBJ2-7 TRBV27 NA CASSFTGQSYEQYF TGTGCCAGCAGTTTCACCGGACAGTCCTACGAGCAGTACTTC
once TRBJ1-6 TRBV6-6 NA CASRRREASPLHF TGTGCCAGCAGACGCAGGGAGGCTTCACCCCTCCACTTT
NA TRBJ2-7 TRBV5-4 NA CASSSGGLGTYEQYF TGTGCCAGCAGCTCCGGCGGTCTAGGTACCTACGAGCAGTACTTC
NA TRBJ1-2 TRBV9 NA CASSVRRGTPLGDGYTF TGTGCCAGCAGCGTGAGACGGGGGACACCTCTCGGCGATGGCTACACCTTC
NA TRBJ2-5 TRBV9 NA CASSVVAEETQYF TGTGCCAGCAGCGTAGTTGCGGAAGAGACCCAGTACTTC
NA TRBJ2-7 TRBV5-4 NA CASSLLDEQYF TGTGCCAGCAGCTTGTTAGACGAGCAGTACTTC
NA TRBJ2-6 TRBV18 TRBD1 CASSQGQGNSGANVLTF TGTGCCAGCTCCCAGGGACAGGGAAACTCTGGGGCCAACGTCCTGACTTTC
NA TRBJ2-1 TRBV4-2 TRBD1 CASSPGQGWGNEQFF TGTGCCAGCAGCCCCGGACAGGGGTGGGGCAATGAGCAGTTCTTC
once TRBJ2-7 TRBV10-3 NA CAISETGRGYEQYF TGTGCCATCAGTGAGACCGGTAGAGGGTACGAGCAGTACTTC
NA TRBJ1-2 TRBV6-4 NA CASSAGAQNYGYTF TGTGCCAGCAGTGCGGGGGCGCAGAACTATGGCTACACCTTC